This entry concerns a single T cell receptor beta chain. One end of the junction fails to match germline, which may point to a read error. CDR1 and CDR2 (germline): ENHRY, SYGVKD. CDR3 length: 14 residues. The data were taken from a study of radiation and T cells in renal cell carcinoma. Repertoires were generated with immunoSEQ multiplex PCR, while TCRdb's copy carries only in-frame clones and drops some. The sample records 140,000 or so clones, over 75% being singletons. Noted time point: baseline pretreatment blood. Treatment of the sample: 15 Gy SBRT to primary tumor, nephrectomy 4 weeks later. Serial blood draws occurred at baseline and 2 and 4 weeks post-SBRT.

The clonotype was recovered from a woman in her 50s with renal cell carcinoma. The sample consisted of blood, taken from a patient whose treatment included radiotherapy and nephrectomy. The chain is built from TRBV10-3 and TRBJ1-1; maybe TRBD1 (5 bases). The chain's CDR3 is CASSVTAGDTEAFF. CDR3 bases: TGTGCCAGCAGTGTGACAGCGGGGGACACTGAAGCTTTCTTT.